The present T cell receptor beta chain was sequenced within a study of T cell responses to AZD1222 COVID-19 vaccine. Profiling relied on immunoSEQ multiplex PCR, and the TCRdb table lists in-frame clones only, not all of them. This repertoire shows around 88,000 clones, roughly 90% found once; its top ten account for less than 6%. On this clone: Antigen unknown.

Broader study findings: CD4 TCRs linked to vaccination spanned spike, dominating at 160-218 and 743-854.

The V and J ends lost 5 bases and 1 base, in that order; junction bases with no gene match: 7. CDR1 SNHLY and CDR2 FYNNEI come from the germline V gene. The CDR3 covers 15 residues. The V gene is TRBV2, the J gene TRBJ2-7, with 8 bases matching TRBD1. Sample: peripheral blood, taken on day 0 of AZD1222 vaccination. This receptor was obtained from an adult in good health. This CDR3 reads CASSRQGAISYEQYF. The CDR3 region has the DNA TGTGCCAGCAGTAGGCAGGGGGCGATTTCCTACGAGCAGTACTTC.